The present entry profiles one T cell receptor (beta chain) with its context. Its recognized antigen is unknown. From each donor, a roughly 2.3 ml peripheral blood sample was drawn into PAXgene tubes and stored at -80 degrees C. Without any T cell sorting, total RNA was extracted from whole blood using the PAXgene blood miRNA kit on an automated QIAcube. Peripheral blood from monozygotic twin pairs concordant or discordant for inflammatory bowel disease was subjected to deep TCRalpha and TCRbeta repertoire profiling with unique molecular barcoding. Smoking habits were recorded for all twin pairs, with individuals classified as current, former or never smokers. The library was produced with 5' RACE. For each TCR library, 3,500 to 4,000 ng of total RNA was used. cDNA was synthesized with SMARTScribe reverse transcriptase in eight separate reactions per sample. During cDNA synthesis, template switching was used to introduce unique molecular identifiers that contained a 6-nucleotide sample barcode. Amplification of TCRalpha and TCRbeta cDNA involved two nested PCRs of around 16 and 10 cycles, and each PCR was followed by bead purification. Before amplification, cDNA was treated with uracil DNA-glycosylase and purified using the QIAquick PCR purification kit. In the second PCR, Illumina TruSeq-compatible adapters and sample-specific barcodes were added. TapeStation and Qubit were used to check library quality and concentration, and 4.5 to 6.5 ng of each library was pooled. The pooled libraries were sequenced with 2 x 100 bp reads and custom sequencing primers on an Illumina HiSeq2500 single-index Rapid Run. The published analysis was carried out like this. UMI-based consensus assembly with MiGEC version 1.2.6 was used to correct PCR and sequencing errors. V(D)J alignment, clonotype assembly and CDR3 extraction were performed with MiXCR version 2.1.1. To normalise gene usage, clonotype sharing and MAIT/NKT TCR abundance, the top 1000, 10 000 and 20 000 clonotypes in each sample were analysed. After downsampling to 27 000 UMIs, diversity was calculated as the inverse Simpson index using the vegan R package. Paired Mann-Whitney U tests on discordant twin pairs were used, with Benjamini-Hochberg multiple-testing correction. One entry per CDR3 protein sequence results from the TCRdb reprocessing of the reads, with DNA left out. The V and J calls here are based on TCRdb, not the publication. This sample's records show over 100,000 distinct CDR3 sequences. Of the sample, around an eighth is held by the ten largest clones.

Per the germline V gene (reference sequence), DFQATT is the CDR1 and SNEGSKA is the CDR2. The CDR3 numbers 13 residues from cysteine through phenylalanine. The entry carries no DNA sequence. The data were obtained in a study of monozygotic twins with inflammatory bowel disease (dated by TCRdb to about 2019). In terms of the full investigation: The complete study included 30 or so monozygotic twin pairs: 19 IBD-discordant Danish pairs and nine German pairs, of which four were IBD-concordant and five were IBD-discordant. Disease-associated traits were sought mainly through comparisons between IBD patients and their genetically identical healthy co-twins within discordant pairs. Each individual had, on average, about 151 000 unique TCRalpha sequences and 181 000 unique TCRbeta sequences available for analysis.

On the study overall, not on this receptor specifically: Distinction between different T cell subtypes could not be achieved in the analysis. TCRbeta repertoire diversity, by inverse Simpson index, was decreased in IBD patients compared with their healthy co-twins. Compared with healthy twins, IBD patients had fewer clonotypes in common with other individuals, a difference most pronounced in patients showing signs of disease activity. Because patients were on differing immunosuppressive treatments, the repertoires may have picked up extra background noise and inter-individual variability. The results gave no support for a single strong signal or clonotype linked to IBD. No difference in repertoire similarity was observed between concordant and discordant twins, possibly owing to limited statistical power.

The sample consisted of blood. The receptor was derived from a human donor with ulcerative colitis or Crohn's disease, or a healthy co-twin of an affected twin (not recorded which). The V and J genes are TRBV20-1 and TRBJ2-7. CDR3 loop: CSADGRISYEQYF.